The rows below give T cell receptor beta chains drawn from one sample of a study of glioma-infiltrating T cells. TCRdb re-called the multiplex PCR reads with MiXCR, one entry per CDR3 protein. The sample shows around 90,000 distinct CDR3 sequences, about 40% of them seen only once. The sample taken for sequencing was glioma tissue, nonneoplastic brain tissue, or PBMCs (not recorded which). These receptors were obtained from a human donor with low-grade glioma or glioblastoma, undergoing nonglioma brain surgery, or in good health (not recorded which). Both conserved end residues are part of each CDR3. The order of the fields is V gene, CDR3 length, CDR3 protein.

V gene: TRBV5-4; CDR3 length: 17; CDR3 protein: CASSLGGTTVGANVLTF
V gene: TRBV30; CDR3 length: 15; CDR3 protein: CAWSPGSRVYNEQFF
V gene: TRBV3-1; CDR3 length: 15; CDR3 protein: CASSQGTSGAYEQYF
V gene: TRBV5-1; CDR3 length: 15; CDR3 protein: CASSPVAGSYNEQFF
V gene: TRBV29-1; CDR3 length: 10; CDR3 protein: CSGLGTEQFF
V gene: TRBV14; CDR3 length: 17; CDR3 protein: CASSLLTGFSGANVLTF
V gene: TRBV7-9; CDR3 length: 15; CDR3 protein: CASSPRTGGSYEQYF
V gene: TRBV28; CDR3 length: 16; CDR3 protein: CASSPPGVISGNTIYF
V gene: TRBV2; CDR3 length: 13; CDR3 protein: CASRTQGPQTQYF
V gene: TRBV7-9; CDR3 length: 13; CDR3 protein: CASSLGTIYEQYF
V gene: TRBV6-5; CDR3 length: 16; CDR3 protein: CASSYLRTGGGETQYF
V gene: TRBV18; CDR3 length: 14; CDR3 protein: CASSAETGNTEAFF
V gene: TRBV4-1; CDR3 length: 16; CDR3 protein: CACSQAPDGANEKLFF
V gene: TRBV12-3/TRBV12-4; CDR3 length: 13; CDR3 protein: CASTGRIQETQYF
V gene: TRBV18; CDR3 length: 13; CDR3 protein: CASSPLLGDEQYF
V gene: TRBV6-1; CDR3 length: 15; CDR3 protein: CASRGARHSPGELFF
V gene: TRBV6-1; CDR3 length: 14; CDR3 protein: CASRGTGINYGYTF
V gene: TRBV19; CDR3 length: 13; CDR3 protein: CASSIWGEAGYTF
V gene: TRBV5-1; CDR3 length: 14; CDR3 protein: CASSLGQGFYEQYF
V gene: TRBV4-1; CDR3 length: 11; CDR3 protein: CASSLNTETFF
V gene: TRBV4-1; CDR3 length: 16; CDR3 protein: CARSPKLAGAFNEQFF